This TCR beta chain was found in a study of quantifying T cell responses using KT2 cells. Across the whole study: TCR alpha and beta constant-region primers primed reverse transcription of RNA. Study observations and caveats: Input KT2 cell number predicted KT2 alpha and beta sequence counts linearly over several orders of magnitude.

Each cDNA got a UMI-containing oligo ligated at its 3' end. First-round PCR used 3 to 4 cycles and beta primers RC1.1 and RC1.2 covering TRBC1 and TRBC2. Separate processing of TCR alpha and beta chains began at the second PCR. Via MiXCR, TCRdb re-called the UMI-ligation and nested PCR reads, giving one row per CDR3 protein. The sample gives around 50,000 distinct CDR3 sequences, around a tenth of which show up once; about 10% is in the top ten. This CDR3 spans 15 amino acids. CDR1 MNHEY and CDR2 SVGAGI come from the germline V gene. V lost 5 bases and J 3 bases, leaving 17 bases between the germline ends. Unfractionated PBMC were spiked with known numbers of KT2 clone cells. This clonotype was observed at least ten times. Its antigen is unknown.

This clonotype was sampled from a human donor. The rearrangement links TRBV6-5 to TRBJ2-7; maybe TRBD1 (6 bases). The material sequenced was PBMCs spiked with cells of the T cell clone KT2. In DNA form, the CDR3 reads TGTGCCAGCAGTCGAGGACAGCTATCGAACTACGAGCAGTACTTC. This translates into CASSRGQLSNYEQYF.